The T cell receptor beta chain under discussion was sequenced for a study of OX40 agonist ivuxolimab in advanced cancers. As for the study more broadly: Ivuxolimab was a fully human IgG2 agonistic monoclonal antibody targeting the costimulatory receptor OX40 (CD134). Intravenous ivuxolimab was administered to patients every 2 weeks at six dose levels: 0.01, 0.1, 0.3, 1.5, 3 and 10 mg/kg. Among the roughly 50 dose-escalation patients, some 20 had hepatocellular carcinoma, roughly 15 melanoma, 9 renal cell carcinoma and 9 head and neck cancer. A male proportion of roughly 80% and a mean age of approximately 62 years, ranging from roughly 23 to 80, were recorded for the dose-escalation cohort. Prior anti-PD-1, anti-PD-L1 or anti-CTLA-4 therapy was permitted, and checkpoint inhibitors had been received by around 40% of dose-escalation patients. Partial responses occurred in three dose-escalation patients, of whom one had hepatocellular carcinoma and two had cutaneous melanoma. The point of sequencing TCRbeta in the periphery was to test whether ivuxolimab changed TCR sequence diversity and drove clonal T-cell expansion. The paper describes the monotherapy dose-escalation part (N of about 52 patients) of the phase I trial of ivuxolimab.

What the study reported, not specific to this receptor: After ivuxolimab, more expanded clones were found on average in CD8+ T cells than in CD4+ T cells. Low levels of normalized T-cell clonal expansion were also seen in some nonresponding patients. At doses of 0.1 to 3.0 mg/kg, clonal expansion of both CD4+ and CD8+ T cells in blood was seen between baseline and week 6. Antigen specificity was not determined for the clonally expanded peripheral T cells. In the 0.1-3.0 mg/kg groups, partial responders were among the patients with the lowest normalized peripheral clonal expansion, particularly in CD8+ T cells.

Genomic DNA was isolated from the sorted cells so that the TCRbeta CDR3 region could be sequenced. The immunoSEQ Assay was used to sequence the TCRbeta CDR3 regions. TCRdb provides this immuneACCESS table in a form limited to in-frame rearrangements. Some clones are lacking; in checked studies, under half of them reflect an unresolved V gene, and why the rest are absent is not known. The sample table lists some 80,000 clones, around 90% of them with a count of one. In total, the top ten clones hold 4.8% of the sample. The trial excluded patients who had a history of autoimmune disease or who were on systemic immunosuppression. Peripheral blood for TCR sequencing was collected from all dose cohorts at baseline, on cycle 4 day 1, and on cycle 7 day 1. Samples were obtained from an open-label, multicenter, first-in-human phase I dose-escalation trial of ivuxolimab. Adults with locally advanced or metastatic melanoma, renal cell carcinoma, hepatocellular carcinoma or head and neck squamous cell carcinoma were enrolled in the trial. CD4+ and CD8+ T cells were sorted separately from peripheral blood before TCR sequencing.

The CDR3 runs 12 amino acids, cysteine and phenylalanine included. Only CDR3 DNA remains: 36 bases, in frame from the first base. CDR1 and CDR2 are drawn from the germline V gene: SQVTM, ANQGSEA. At the junction V is shortened by 4 bases and J by 5 bases, with 12 bases in between. Note on this clone: This receptor's antigen is unknown. No qualities accompany the bases; no much larger clone lies one base away.

Sequencing was performed on CD4+ or CD8+ T cells sorted from blood, taken in a trial of the OX40 agonist ivuxolimab. The chain uses TRBV29-1 and TRBJ2-7; the D gene cannot be named for sure. This clonotype was obtained from an adult with an advanced solid tumor such as melanoma, head and neck, liver or kidney cancer. This receptor has the CDR3 CSVGNGFHEQYF. The sequenced DNA: TGCAGCGTTGGGAATGGATTCCACGAGCAGTACTTC.